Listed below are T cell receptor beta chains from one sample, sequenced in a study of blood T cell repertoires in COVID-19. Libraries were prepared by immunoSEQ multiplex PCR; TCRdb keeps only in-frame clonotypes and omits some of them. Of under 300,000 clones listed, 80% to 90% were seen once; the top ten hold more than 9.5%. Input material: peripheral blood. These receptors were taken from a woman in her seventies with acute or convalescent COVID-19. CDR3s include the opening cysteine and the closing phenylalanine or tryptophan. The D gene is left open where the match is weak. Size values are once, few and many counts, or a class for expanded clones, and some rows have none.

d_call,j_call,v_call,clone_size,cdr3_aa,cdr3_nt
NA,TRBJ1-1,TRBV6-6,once,CASSPRQGPVIRAFF,TGTGCCAGCAGTCCCCGGCAGGGCCCTGTTATTCGGGCTTTCTTT
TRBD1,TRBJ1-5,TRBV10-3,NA,CAISERTGDQPQHF,TGTGCCATCAGTGAGAGGACAGGGGATCAGCCCCAGCATTTT
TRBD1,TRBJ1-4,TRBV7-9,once,CASSLGRGPANEKLFF,TGTGCCAGCAGCTTAGGCAGGGGGCCCGCTAATGAAAAACTGTTTTTT
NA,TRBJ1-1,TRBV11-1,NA,CASSHLGGIAEAFF,TGTGCCAGCAGCCATTTGGGCGGGATCGCTGAAGCTTTCTTT
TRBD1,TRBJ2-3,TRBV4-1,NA,CASSPHAGWGQGTDTQYF,TGCGCCAGCAGCCCCCATGCCGGGTGGGGACAGGGAACAGATACGCAGTATTTT
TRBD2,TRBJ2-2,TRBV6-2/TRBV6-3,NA,CASSRATSGRTGELFF,TGTGCCAGCAGTCGCGCGACTAGCGGGAGAACCGGGGAGCTGTTTTTT
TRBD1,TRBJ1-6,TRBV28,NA,CASKGTGRGFISPLHF,TGTGCCAGCAAAGGGACAGGACGGGGATTTATATCACCCCTCCACTTT
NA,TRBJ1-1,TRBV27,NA,CASSLSNTGNTEAFF,TGTGCCAGCAGTTTATCGAATACAGGGAACACTGAAGCTTTCTTT
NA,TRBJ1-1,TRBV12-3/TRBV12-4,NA,CASSFRGGPEAFF,TGTGCCAGCAGTTTTAGGGGAGGCCCTGAAGCTTTCTTT
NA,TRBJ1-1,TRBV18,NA,CASSPPAGEAFF,TGTGCCAGCTCACCTCCAGCCGGGGAAGCTTTCTTT
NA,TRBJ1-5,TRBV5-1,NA,CASSSTGQSKPRNQPQHF,TGCGCCAGCAGCTCGACAGGACAGTCTAAACCTCGCAATCAGCCCCAGCATTTT
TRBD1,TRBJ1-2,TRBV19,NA,CASSPTGGARGYTF,TGTGCCAGTAGTCCTACAGGGGGCGCAAGGGGCTACACCTTC
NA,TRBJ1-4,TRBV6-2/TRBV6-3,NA,CASSYYQEGRKLFF,TGTGCCAGCAGTTACTACCAGGAAGGGAGGAAACTGTTTTTT
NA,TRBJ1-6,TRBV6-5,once,CASRQARISLHF,TGTGCCAGCAGACAGGCACGCATCAGCCTCCACTTT
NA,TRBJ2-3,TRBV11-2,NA,CASSFTGAGTQYF,TGTGCCAGCAGCTTTACAGGTGCCGGTACGCAGTATTTT
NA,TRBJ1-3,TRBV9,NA,CASSPNLGASGNTIYF,TGTGCCAGCAGCCCTAATTTAGGGGCATCTGGAAACACCATATATTTT
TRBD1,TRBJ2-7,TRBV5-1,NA,CASSYLGQLYEQYF,TGCGCCAGCAGCTACCTGGGACAGCTCTACGAGCAGTACTTC
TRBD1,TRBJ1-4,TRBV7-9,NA,CASSLGSGGLNEKLFF,TGTGCCAGCAGCTTAGGTTCAGGGGGCCTTAATGAAAAACTGTTTTTT
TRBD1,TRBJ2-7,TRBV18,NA,CASSPRPGQGTHEQYF,TGTGCCAGCTCCCCCCGGCCGGGACAGGGGACCCACGAGCAGTACTTC
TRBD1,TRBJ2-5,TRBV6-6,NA,CASSYPIGTAAGTQYF,TGTGCCAGCAGTTACCCGATTGGGACAGCCGCCGGGACCCAGTACTTC
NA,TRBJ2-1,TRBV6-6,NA,CASSRETAWAGVYNEQFF,TGTGCCAGCAGTCGGGAGACAGCCTGGGCTGGGGTATACAATGAGCAGTTCTTC
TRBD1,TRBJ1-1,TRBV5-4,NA,CASSSNRGDTEAFF,TGTGCCAGCAGCTCGAACAGGGGAGACACTGAAGCTTTCTTT
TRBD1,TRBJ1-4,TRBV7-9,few,CASSTGQGYNEKLFF,TGTGCCAGCAGTACCGGACAGGGTTATAATGAAAAACTGTTTTTT
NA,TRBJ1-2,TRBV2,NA,CASSTPGGYTF,TGTGCCAGCAGTACGCCGGGGGGCTACACCTTC
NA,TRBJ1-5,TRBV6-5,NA,CASSYSLNQPQHF,TGTGCCAGCAGTTACTCGTTAAATCAGCCCCAGCATTTT
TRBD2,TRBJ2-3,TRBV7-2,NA,CASSHTRLAGAYTDTQYF,TGTGCCAGCAGCCACACAAGACTAGCGGGGGCCTACACAGATACGCAGTATTTT
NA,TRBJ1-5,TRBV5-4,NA,CASSLTDRFNQPQHF,TGTGCCAGCAGCTTGACTGATAGATTCAATCAGCCCCAGCATTTT
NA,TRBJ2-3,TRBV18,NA,CASSVLSTDTQYF,TGTGCCAGCTCAGTCCTCAGCACAGATACGCAGTATTTT
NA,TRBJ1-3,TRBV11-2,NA,CASSLIAVAGNTIYF,TGTGCCAGCAGCTTAATTGCAGTTGCTGGAAACACCATATATTTT
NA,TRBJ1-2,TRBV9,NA,CASSPQGNYGYTF,TGTGCCAGCAGCCCCCAGGGTAACTATGGCTACACCTTC
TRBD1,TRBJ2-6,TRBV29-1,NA,CSVGAGGFSGANVLTF,TGCAGCGTTGGAGCAGGGGGATTCTCTGGGGCCAACGTCCTGACTTTC
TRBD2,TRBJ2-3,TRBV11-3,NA,CASSLSGGSRPRMQYF,TGTGCCAGCAGCTTAAGCGGGGGGAGCCGCCCCAGGATGCAGTATTTT
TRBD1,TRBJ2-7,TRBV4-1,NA,CASSQDPGGSYEQYF,TGCGCCAGCAGCCAAGATCCAGGGGGCTCCTACGAGCAGTACTTC
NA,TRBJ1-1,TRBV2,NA,CASTRQRTTEAFF,TGTGCCAGCACCAGACAGAGAACCACTGAAGCTTTCTTT
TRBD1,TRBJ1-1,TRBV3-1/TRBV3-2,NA,CASSRSPGQGGLNTEAFF,TGTGCCAGCAGCAGAAGTCCGGGACAGGGGGGTTTGAACACTGAAGCTTTCTTT
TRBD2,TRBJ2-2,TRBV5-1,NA,CASSFTSGGAGGELFF,TGCGCCAGCAGCTTCACTAGCGGGGGGGCCGGCGGGGAGCTGTTTTTT
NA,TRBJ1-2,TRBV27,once,CASSLLANYGYTF,TGTGCCAGCAGTTTATTAGCTAACTATGGCTACACCTTC
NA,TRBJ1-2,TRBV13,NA,CASSTGGNYGYTF,TGTGCCAGCAGTACTGGTGGTAACTATGGCTACACCTTC
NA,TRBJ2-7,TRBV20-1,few,CSAPGLYEQYF,TGCAGTGCTCCTGGCCTCTACGAGCAGTACTTC
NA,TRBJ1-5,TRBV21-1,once,CASSKTRENLNQPQHF,TGTGCCAGCAGCAAGACCCGGGAGAATCTCAATCAGCCCCAGCATTTT
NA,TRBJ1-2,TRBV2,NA,CASITGYYGYTF,TGTGCCAGCATTACAGGGTACTATGGCTACACCTTC
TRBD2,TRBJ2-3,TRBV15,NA,CATGFSGVTDTQYF,TGTGCCACGGGCTTCAGCGGGGTGACAGATACGCAGTATTTT
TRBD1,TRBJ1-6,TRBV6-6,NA,CASSFRDRVGSPLHF,TGTGCCAGCAGTTTCCGGGACAGGGTGGGTTCACCCCTCCACTTT
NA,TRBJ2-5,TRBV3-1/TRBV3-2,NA,CASSQEASETQYF,TGTGCCAGCAGCCAAGAGGCTTCGGAGACCCAGTACTTC
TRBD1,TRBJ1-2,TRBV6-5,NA,CASRPDRGDYGYTF,TGTGCCAGCAGACCGGACAGGGGGGACTATGGCTACACCTTC
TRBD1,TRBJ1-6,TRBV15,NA,CATSRRQGSPLHF,TGTGCCACCAGCAGGAGACAGGGATCACCCCTCCACTTT
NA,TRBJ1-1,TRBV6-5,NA,CASRDEGLPNTEAFF,TGTGCCAGCAGAGACGAAGGACTGCCGAACACTGAAGCTTTCTTT
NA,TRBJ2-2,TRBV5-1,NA,CASSPSGTGELFF,TGCGCCAGCAGCCCCTCCGGGACCGGGGAGCTGTTTTTT